This T cell receptor beta chain is from a study of shared clonotypes between healthy human individuals. Study results and caveats: A limitation of the genetic and exposure-history diversity represented arose from few donors. Against clonotypes common to all four donors, non-shared ones had lower generation probabilities. Shared clonotypes: about 5.3% naive CD4, roughly 3.5% naive CD8, around 2.2% memory CD4, under 0.45% memory CD8.

Only in-frame clones appear in the TCRdb table, and some are missing; sequencing was by immunoSEQ multiplex PCR. The sample comprises some 240,000 clones, approximately 70% of which are singletons, and around 10% rests with the top ten. Worth noting for this clone: Its antigen is undetermined.

The CDR3 runs to 15 residues. V lost 1 base and J lost 6, with 13 bases in between. CDR1 is MGHRA, CDR2 YSYEKL, per germline. The receptor was derived from a man aged 25-45 years in good health. The J gene is TRBJ1-5, the V gene TRBV4-1; possibly TRBD1 for D (6 bases). Sequences were obtained from memory CD4+ T cells sorted from blood. Subset noted: CD45RA-negative fraction. In DNA, the CDR3 is TGCGCCAGCAGCCAAGTTTGGGGGGCTATTCAGCCCCAGCATTTT. Translation: CASSQVWGAIQPQHF.